Listed here is a single T cell receptor (beta chain). Sample time point: pre-treatment sample, taken before nivolumab and TIL therapy. Stage 4 NSCLC adults joined between 2017 and January 2020. The immunoSEQ assay was v3. TCRdb keeps only in-frame clones here, not all; method: immunoSEQ multiplex PCR. The sample includes 60,000 or so clones, around 69% of them seen just once. The data originate from a study of TIL therapy for anti-PD-1-resistant metastatic lung cancer. On the study more broadly: Patients then received nivolumab; progressors got lymphodepletion, TIL and IL-2. Median patient age was approximately 58, ranging about 35-80 years.

The V gene's germline CDR1 is MDHEN and CDR2 SYDVKM. V lost 1 base and J lost 2, with 11 bases in between. The CDR3 totals 15 residues. Source: blood, taken at baseline. The sequence was obtained from a person aged 25-85 years with non-small cell lung cancer. The chain combines TRBV28 with TRBJ1-1; D gene ambiguous. The CDR3 sequence is CASSLLQRLNTEAFF. The CDR3 region has the DNA TGTGCCAGCAGTTTATTACAGAGGCTAAACACTGAAGCTTTCTTT.